This T cell receptor (beta chain) was sequenced in a study of vaccination effects on CD4 cells after COVID-19. Study observations and caveats: From healthy vaccinees, only 1 of 255 vaccine-induced clones also reacted to common cold coronaviruses.

The data were produced by immunoSEQ multiplex PCR, yet TCRdb's version contains in-frame clones alone and is incomplete. The sample carries roughly 33,000 clones, roughly 72% recorded once. This clone was counted a few times. Its target is unknown. Antigen-specific CD4+ T cell clonotypes were called by their expansion after viral peptide-pool culture in ViraFEST. When less than 12 days of culture had elapsed, CD4+ T cells were isolated. According to the study, vaccine recipients showed no prior SARS-CoV-2 infection and negative nucleocapsid antibodies. The sequence was obtained from a human donor who received a COVID-19 vaccine. Sequenced here: CD4+ T cells from PBMCs cultured with HCoV-OC43 spike peptides, sampled before COVID-19 vaccination. The sample's subset: HCoV-OC43 spike overlapping peptide pool stimulation.

The CDR3 DNA follows: TGCGCCAGCAGCTTACAGGGTAACTATGGCTACACCTTC. Protein product: CASSLQGNYGYTF. The V gene is TRBV5-1, the J gene TRBJ1-2; maybe TRBD1 (6 bases). The V end lost 2 bases, the J end lost 1 base, and 6 bases lay between the germline ends. Per the germline V gene, CDR1 is SGHRS and CDR2 is YFSETQ. The CDR3 is 13 amino acids.